Sequencing of this TCR beta chain was carried out in a study of cytomegalovirus exposure and HLA in healthy donors. Whole-study results and caveats: An apparent linkage of common viral pathogens to several of the most significant clusters emerged in a later analysis. In a later analysis, a missense DCLRE1C variant was linked to TCR beta V- and J-gene trimming.

In regard to this clone: The target antigen is unknown.

V lost 2 bases and J lost 0, with 8 bases in between. The CDR3 spans 14 residues. Germline V gene data show CDR1 as SNHLY and CDR2 as FYNNEI. The PCR was carried out with 60 Vbeta primers and 13 Jbeta primers. Method: immunoSEQ multiplex PCR; TCRdb's copy keeps in-frame clones and lacks some. The sample includes 150,000 to 200,000 clones, 65% to 90% seen only once; the top ten take roughly 1.8%. The J gene is TRBJ2-7, the V gene TRBV2, with D unclear. The receptor's source is a woman aged 18 to 35 in good health and CMV-seronegative. The sample taken for sequencing was PBMCs. CDR3 residues: CASSEQVGSYEQYF. CDR3 DNA: TGTGCCAGCAGTGAACAGGTGGGCTCCTACGAGCAGTACTTC.